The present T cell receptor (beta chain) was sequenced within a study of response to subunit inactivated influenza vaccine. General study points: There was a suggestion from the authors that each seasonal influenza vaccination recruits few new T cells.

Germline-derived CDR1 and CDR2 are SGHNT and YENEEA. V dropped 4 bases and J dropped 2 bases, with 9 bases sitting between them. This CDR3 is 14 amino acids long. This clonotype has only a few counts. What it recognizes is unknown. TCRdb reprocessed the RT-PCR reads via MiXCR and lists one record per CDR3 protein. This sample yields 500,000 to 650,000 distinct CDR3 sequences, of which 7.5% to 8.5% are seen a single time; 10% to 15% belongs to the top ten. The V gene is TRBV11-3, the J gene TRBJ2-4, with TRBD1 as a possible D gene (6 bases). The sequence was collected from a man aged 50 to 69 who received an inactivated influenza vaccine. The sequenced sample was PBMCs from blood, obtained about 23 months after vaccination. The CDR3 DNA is TGTGCCAGCAGCTCCAGGGGTTCCAAAAACATTCAGTACTTC. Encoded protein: CASSSRGSKNIQYF.